This T cell receptor (beta chain) was observed in a study of blood T cell repertoires in COVID-19. Study-level background: From T cells, B-cell-depleted T cells, or PBMCs came the material, which was cDNA or gDNA.

CDR3 length: 17 amino acids. Trimming took 4 bases from V and 0 from J, leaving 14 bases between them. Germline V gene data show CDR1 as SGHKS and CDR2 as YYEKEE (reference sequence). Participants were aged about 18 to 89 years, lived in under 30 US areas, and enrolled virtually. Each participant's cohort was designated according to participant-reported clinical history. A case of COVID-19 had been met by exposed participants within 2 weeks before study entry. Sequenced by immunoSEQ multiplex PCR; TCRdb stores in-frame clones only, minus some. The sample lists a few hundred thousand clones; roughly nine tenths were seen once.

This TCR derives from a middle-aged woman who had been exposed to COVID-19. The chain carries TRBV5-5 and TRBJ2-6, with TRBD2 as a possible D gene (5 bases). Sequenced material: PBMCs or T cells enriched from blood (not recorded which). This chain's CDR3 is CASSPLGELSGANVLTF. The DNA for the CDR3 is TGTGCCAGCAGCCCCTTGGGAGAACTCTCTGGGGCCAACGTCCTGACTTTC.